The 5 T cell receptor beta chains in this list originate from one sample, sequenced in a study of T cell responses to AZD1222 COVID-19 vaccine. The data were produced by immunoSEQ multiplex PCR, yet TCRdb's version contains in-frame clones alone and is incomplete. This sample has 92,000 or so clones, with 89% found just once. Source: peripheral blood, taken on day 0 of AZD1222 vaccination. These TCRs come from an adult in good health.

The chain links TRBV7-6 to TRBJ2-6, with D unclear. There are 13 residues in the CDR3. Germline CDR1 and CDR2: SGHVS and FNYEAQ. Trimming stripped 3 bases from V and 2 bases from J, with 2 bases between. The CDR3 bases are TGTGCCAGCAGCTTTGCTGGGGCCAACGTCCTGACTTTC. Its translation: CASSFAGANVLTF.

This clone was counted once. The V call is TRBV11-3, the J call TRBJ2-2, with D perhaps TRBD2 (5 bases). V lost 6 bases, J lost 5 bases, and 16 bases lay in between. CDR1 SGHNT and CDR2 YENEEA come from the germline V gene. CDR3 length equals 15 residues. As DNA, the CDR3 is TGTGCCAGCAGTTCCGGCCCGCGAGGGACCGGGGAGCTGTTTTTT. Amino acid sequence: CASSSGPRGTGELFF.

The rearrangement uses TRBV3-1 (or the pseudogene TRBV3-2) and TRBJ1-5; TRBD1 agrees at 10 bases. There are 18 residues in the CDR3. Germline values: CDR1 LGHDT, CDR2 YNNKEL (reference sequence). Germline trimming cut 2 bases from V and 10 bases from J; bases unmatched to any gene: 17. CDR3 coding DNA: TGTGCCAGCAGCCAATCTACCGGGACAGGGGTTGGGTATCGACCCCAGCATTTT. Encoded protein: CASSQSTGTGVGYRPQHF.

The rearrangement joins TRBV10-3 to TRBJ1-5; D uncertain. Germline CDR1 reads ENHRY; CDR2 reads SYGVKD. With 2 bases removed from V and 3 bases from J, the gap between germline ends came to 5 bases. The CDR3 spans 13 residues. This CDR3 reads CAISEGNNQPQHF. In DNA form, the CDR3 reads TGTGCCATCAGTGAGGGCAACAATCAGCCCCAGCATTTT.

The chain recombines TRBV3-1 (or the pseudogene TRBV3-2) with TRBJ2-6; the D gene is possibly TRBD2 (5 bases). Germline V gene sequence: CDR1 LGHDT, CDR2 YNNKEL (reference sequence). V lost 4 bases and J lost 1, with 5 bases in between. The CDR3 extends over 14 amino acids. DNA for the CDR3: TGTGCCAGCAGCCCGGGGTCTGGGGCCAACGTCCTGACTTTC. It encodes CASSPGSGANVLTF.